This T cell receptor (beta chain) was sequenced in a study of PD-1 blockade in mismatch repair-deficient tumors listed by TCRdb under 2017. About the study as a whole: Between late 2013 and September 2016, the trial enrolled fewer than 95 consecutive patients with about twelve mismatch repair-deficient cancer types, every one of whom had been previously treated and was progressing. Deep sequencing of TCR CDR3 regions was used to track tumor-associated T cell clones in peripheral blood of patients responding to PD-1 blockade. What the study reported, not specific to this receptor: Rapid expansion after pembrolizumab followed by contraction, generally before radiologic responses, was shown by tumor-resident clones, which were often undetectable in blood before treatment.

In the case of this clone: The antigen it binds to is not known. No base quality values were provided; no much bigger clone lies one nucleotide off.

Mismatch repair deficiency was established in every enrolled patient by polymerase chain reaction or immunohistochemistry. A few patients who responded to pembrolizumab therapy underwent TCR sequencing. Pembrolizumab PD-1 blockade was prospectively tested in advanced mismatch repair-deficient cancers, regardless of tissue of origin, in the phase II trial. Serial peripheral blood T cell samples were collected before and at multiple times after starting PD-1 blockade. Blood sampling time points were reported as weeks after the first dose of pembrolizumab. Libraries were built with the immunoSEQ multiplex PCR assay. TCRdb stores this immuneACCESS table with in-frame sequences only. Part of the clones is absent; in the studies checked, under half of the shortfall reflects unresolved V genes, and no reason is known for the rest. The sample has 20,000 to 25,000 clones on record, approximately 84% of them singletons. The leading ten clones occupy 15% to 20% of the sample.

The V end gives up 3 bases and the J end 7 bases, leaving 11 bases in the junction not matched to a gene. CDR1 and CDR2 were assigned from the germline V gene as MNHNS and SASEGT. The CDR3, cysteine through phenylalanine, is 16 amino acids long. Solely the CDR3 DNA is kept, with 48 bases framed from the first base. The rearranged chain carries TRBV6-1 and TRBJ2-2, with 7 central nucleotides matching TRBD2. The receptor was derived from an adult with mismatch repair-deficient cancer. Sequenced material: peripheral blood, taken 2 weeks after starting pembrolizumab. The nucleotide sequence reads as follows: TGTGCCAGCAGTGAGGGGGGGACGACAGAGGTCGGGGAGCTGTTTTTT. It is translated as CASSEGGTTEVGELFF.